Given below is one T cell receptor (beta chain) in context. Generated by immunoSEQ multiplex PCR, the TCRdb table keeps only in-frame clones and is missing some. This table holds over 200,000 clones, over 75% found once. This sample was included in a study of blood T cell repertoires in COVID-19. Germline V gene lookup returns CDR1 MGHRA and CDR2 YSYEKL. The CDR3 is 13 residues long. Trimming removed 5 bases from V and 5 bases from J, with 12 bases in between. Sequencing used PBMCs or T cells enriched from blood (not recorded which). The chain has TRBV4-1 and TRBJ2-5; D may be TRBD2 (6 bases). This sequence was found in a man aged 18 to 35 who had recovered from COVID-19. The CDR3 DNA reads TGCGCCAGCAGCGCCGGGAGCGCCGAGACCCAGTACTTC. This codes for CASSAGSAETQYF.